This TCR beta chain stems from a study of shared clonotypes between healthy human individuals. As for this clone: Its antigen is currently unknown.

Study-level points and caveats: Genetic and exposure-history diversity was limited by the small donor number.

The genomic DNA of each subset was split evenly across several immunoSEQ plates. Tens of thousands of T cell genomes, or 300 to 350 ng DNA, went into unsorted PBMC replicate PCRs. Sequenced by immunoSEQ multiplex PCR; TCRdb stores in-frame clones only, minus some. Of about 560,000 clones listed, around 81% were seen once; the top ten hold around 11%. With V trimmed by 5 bases and J by 4 bases, 8 bases remained unmatched. CDR3 length: 15 amino acids. The germline CDR1 and CDR2 sequences are LNHDA and SQIVND (reference sequence). This clonotype was sampled from a middle-aged woman in good health. Some clones in this sample may be carry-over from other donors' samples. The gene calls are TRBV19 and TRBJ2-3; TRBD1 matches 8 bases. Sequenced sample: PBMCs. The CDR3 DNA follows: TGTGCCAGTAGTGCCAGGACAGGGACCCCAGATACGCAGTATTTT. It is translated as CASSARTGTPDTQYF.